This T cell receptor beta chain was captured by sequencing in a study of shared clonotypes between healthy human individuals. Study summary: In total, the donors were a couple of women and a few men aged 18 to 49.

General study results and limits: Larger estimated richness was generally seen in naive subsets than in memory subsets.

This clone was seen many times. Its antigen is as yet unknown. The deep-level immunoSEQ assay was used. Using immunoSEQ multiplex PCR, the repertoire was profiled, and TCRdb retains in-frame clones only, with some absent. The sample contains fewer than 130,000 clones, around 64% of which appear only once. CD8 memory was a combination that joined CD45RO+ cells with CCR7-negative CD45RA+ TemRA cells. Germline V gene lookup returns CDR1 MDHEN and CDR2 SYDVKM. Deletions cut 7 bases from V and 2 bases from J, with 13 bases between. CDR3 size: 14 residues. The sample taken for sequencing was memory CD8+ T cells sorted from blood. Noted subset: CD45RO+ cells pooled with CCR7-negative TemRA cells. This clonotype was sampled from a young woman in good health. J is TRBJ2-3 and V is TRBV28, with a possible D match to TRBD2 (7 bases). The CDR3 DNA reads TGTGCCAGCAAGGGAGGGGGGGACACAGATACGCAGTATTTT. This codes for CASKGGGDTDTQYF.